This TCR beta chain was profiled in a study of shared clonotypes between healthy human individuals. Study as a whole: Contributing individuals were a couple of females and three males aged 18 to 49. Three plates each covered CD4 naive and memory; CD8 naive two, CD8 memory one.

The assay was immunoSEQ multiplex PCR, and TCRdb's table has in-frame clones only and misses some. The sample records roughly 650,000 clones, about 97% being singletons. V was shortened by 2 bases and J by 1 base, with 17 bases between the two germline ends. The germline V gene has CDR1 SGHAT and CDR2 FQDESV (reference sequence). This CDR3 spans 17 amino acids. General study results and limits: Lower generation probabilities were found for non-shared clonotypes than for those shared by all four donors. The sole specimen, blood, was sampled, and tissue repertoires likely differ.

A remark on this clone: The antigen remains unidentified.

The chain has TRBV11-1 and TRBJ2-5, with D possibly being TRBD1 or TRBD2 (5 bases each). This TCR was recovered from a woman in her 30s in good health. Material: naive CD4+ T cells sorted from blood. The subset is: CD45RA+ positively selected. DNA for the CDR3: TGTGCCAGCAGCTTATTCCTCTCCTCCGGGACCCAAGAGACCCAGTACTTC. Encoded protein: CASSLFLSSGTQETQYF. The entire variable domain, with the rest obtained from reference TRBV11-1 and TRBJ2-5, is as follows: EAEVAQSPRYKITEKSQAVAFWCDPISGHATLYWYRQILGQGPELLVQFQDESVVDDSQLPKDRFSAERLKGVDSTLKIQPAELGDSAMYLCASSLFLSSGTQETQYFGPGTRLLVL.